This entry features one T cell receptor (beta chain) sequence. Its specificity is unknown. CDR3 length equals 12 residues. With 4 bases removed from V and 11 bases from J, the gap between germline ends came to 14 bases. This sample is drawn from a study of T-cell memory formation after mild COVID-19. In the study overall: TCR clustering was largely donor specific.

Study results and limitations: There was a balanced CD4/CD8 profile in clones contracting day 15 to 85, and later expanders leaned CD4+.

TCRdb processed the 5' RACE reads anew with MiXCR; each CDR3 protein has one entry. The sample holds 250,000 to 300,000 distinct CDR3 sequences; roughly 15% are singletons and the top ten take 22%. The receptor comes from a man aged 18 to 29 who had mild COVID-19 (a few samples of this study predate the infection). Cell type and time point are not known. The chain couples TRBV12-3 or TRBV12-4 to TRBJ1-1; D ambiguous. Sequences were obtained from PBMCs or a T cell subset sorted from them (not recorded which). CDR3 coding DNA: TGTGCCAGCAGTTACGGCCCTGTCGGGGCTTTCTTT. The encoded protein is CASSYGPVGAFF.